The rows below give T cell receptor beta chains drawn from one sample of a study of blood T cell repertoires in COVID-19. Clones were sequenced by immunoSEQ multiplex PCR, and TCRdb holds only the in-frame ones, with some missing. The data hold 90,000 to 100,000 clones, with roughly 84% observed a single time. Sequenced material: peripheral blood. These receptors all stem from a man between 65 and 85 years old with active or convalescent COVID-19. The CDR3 runs from the conserved cysteine through the conserved F or W. Each record gives: J gene, D gene, V gene, clone size, CDR3 protein, CDR3 DNA. D genes are given only for firm matches. Rows may omit the clone size; those that give it use once, few, many or a size class.

TRBJ1-4	NA	TRBV27	NA	CASSPDYGSLKATNEKLFF	TGTGCCAGCAGTCCCGACTACGGCAGTTTAAAGGCAACTAATGAAAAACTGTTTTTT
TRBJ2-3	NA	TRBV7-3	NA	CASSLAPTDTQYF	TGTGCCAGCAGCTTGGCTCCAACAGATACGCAGTATTTT
TRBJ2-6	TRBD1	TRBV7-2	NA	CASSTSGTGWSGANVLTF	TGTGCCAGCAGCACATCCGGGACAGGCTGGTCCGGGGCCAACGTCCTGACTTTC
TRBJ1-1	NA	TRBV11-2	NA	CASSLDRQNTEAFF	TGTGCCAGCAGCTTAGACAGACAAAACACTGAAGCTTTCTTT
TRBJ2-1	TRBD2	TRBV7-3	NA	CASSTQPLAGGYNEQFF	TGTGCCAGCAGCACCCAGCCCCTAGCGGGGGGTTACAATGAGCAGTTCTTC
TRBJ1-4	NA	TRBV5-8	NA	CASSLGRTNEKLFF	TGTGCCAGCAGCTTAGGACGGACAAATGAAAAACTGTTTTTT
TRBJ2-1	TRBD2	TRBV15	NA	CATSSGLAGGVEQFF	TGTGCCACCAGCAGTGGACTAGCGGGGGGAGTTGAGCAGTTCTTC
TRBJ1-3	NA	TRBV28	once	CASSSDRRGSGNTIYF	TGTGCCAGCAGTTCCGACAGGAGAGGCTCTGGAAACACCATATATTTT
TRBJ1-5	NA	TRBV28	NA	CASRLQGYQPQHF	TGTGCCAGCAGGCTACAGGGATACCAGCCCCAGCATTTT
TRBJ2-5	TRBD2	TRBV5-4	NA	CASSLRGSGGARETQYF	TGTGCCAGCAGCTTGAGGGGGAGCGGGGGGGCCCGGGAGACCCAGTACTTC
TRBJ1-5	TRBD1	TRBV5-8	NA	CASSWGQYQPQHF	TGTGCCAGCAGCTGGGGACAGTATCAGCCCCAGCATTTT
TRBJ1-2	TRBD1	TRBV6-5	NA	CASSTWTGMDYGYTF	TGTGCCAGCAGTACTTGGACAGGGATGGACTATGGCTACACCTTC
TRBJ2-3	NA	TRBV11-2	few	CASSLVQRGDTQYF	TGTGCCAGCAGCTTAGTCCAGCGAGGGGATACGCAGTATTTT
TRBJ2-1	NA	TRBV5-4	NA	CASSLDGSSYNEQFF	TGTGCCAGCAGCCTGGACGGGAGCTCCTACAATGAGCAGTTCTTC
TRBJ2-2	NA	TRBV6-1	NA	CASSETRPRNTGELFF	TGTGCCAGCAGTGAAACGAGGCCCAGAAACACCGGGGAGCTGTTTTTT
TRBJ2-7	NA	TRBV19	NA	CASSIGREVHEQYF	TGTGCCAGTAGTATTGGAAGAGAGGTCCACGAGCAGTACTTC
TRBJ2-2	NA	TRBV7-2	NA	CASSLLQGTGELFF	TGTGCCAGCAGCTTACTCCAGGGAACCGGGGAGCTGTTTTTT
TRBJ1-2	TRBD1	TRBV5-6	NA	CASSIRDRAYGYTF	TGTGCCAGCAGTATTCGGGACAGGGCTTATGGCTACACCTTC
TRBJ1-2	TRBD1	TRBV19	NA	CASYPGQAYGYTF	TGTGCCAGCTACCCGGGACAGGCTTATGGCTACACCTTC
TRBJ2-3	NA	TRBV3-1/TRBV3-2	NA	CASSVRGTDTQYF	TGTGCCAGCAGCGTAAGGGGGACAGATACGCAGTATTTT
TRBJ2-7	TRBD2	TRBV28	NA	CASSPSLAGHYEQYF	TGTGCCAGCAGTCCCTCACTAGCGGGGCACTACGAGCAGTACTTC
TRBJ2-3	TRBD1	TRBV19	once	CASSVGQIDTDTQYF	TGTGCCAGTAGTGTGGGACAGATCGACACAGATACGCAGTATTTT
TRBJ1-1	NA	TRBV30	few	CACGPGETEAFF	TGTGCCTGTGGGCCGGGGGAGACTGAAGCTTTCTTT
TRBJ2-5	TRBD2	TRBV5-4	NA	CASSLTGTSGYRGETQYF	TGTGCCAGCAGCTTGACTGGGACTAGCGGTTACCGAGGAGAGACCCAGTACTTC
TRBJ1-4	NA	TRBV19	NA	CASTLTGLGGFATNEKLFF	TGTGCCAGTACCCTAACGGGGCTCGGAGGGTTTGCAACTAATGAAAAACTGTTTTTT
TRBJ2-1	TRBD1	TRBV25-1	NA	CASGGQRNNEQFF	TGTGCCAGCGGGGGACAGCGTAACAATGAGCAGTTCTTC
TRBJ2-2	TRBD2	TRBV7-2	NA	CACGAGGLNTGELFF	TGTGCCTGTGGAGCGGGGGGGCTTAACACCGGGGAGCTGTTTTTT
TRBJ2-3	TRBD2	TRBV7-9	NA	CASSSTSGGPGYF	TGTGCCAGCAGTTCGACTAGCGGGGGCCCAGGGTATTTT
TRBJ2-2	TRBD2	TRBV18	NA	CASSPSGGGQIGELFF	TGTGCCAGCTCACCGTCCGGCGGGGGGCAGATCGGGGAGCTGTTTTTT
TRBJ1-6	NA	TRBV19	NA	CASSIGSQQHNSPLHF	TGTGCCAGTAGTATAGGGTCACAGCAGCATAATTCACCCCTCCACTTT
TRBJ1-1	NA	TRBV29-1	NA	CSVEGNSNTEAFF	TGCAGCGTGGAGGGGAATTCGAACACTGAAGCTTTCTTT
TRBJ1-2	TRBD1	TRBV6-5	NA	CASSYSGQGVNGYTF	TGTGCCAGCAGTTACTCGGGACAGGGGGTGAATGGCTACACCTTC
TRBJ1-1	NA	TRBV19	NA	CASTRNTEAFF	TGTGCCAGTACCCGGAACACTGAAGCTTTCTTT
TRBJ2-3	TRBD2	TRBV6-6	once	CASGLGGRGLTDTQYF	TGTGCCAGCGGCCTCGGGGGGAGGGGCCTTACAGATACGCAGTATTTT
TRBJ2-1	TRBD1	TRBV7-2	NA	CASSFRGTGGNNEQFF	TGTGCCAGCAGCTTTCGGGGGACAGGGGGTAACAATGAGCAGTTCTTC
TRBJ1-5	NA	TRBV19	NA	CASTAGEQSNQPQHF	TGTGCCAGTACTGCGGGGGAGCAGAGCAATCAGCCCCAGCATTTT
TRBJ2-1	NA	TRBV18	NA	CASSPPARERDEQFF	TGTGCCAGCTCACCACCGGCCAGGGAACGCGATGAGCAGTTCTTC
TRBJ2-7	TRBD2	TRBV30	NA	CAWSPLAGVTYEQYF	TGTGCCTGGAGTCCACTAGCGGGGGTAACCTACGAGCAGTACTTC
TRBJ2-7	TRBD2	TRBV7-2	once	CASSSSGTSGYEQYF	TGTGCCAGCAGTTCCTCCGGGACTAGCGGCTACGAGCAGTACTTC
TRBJ2-1	NA	TRBV3-1/TRBV3-2	NA	CASILLSGLSYNEQFF	TGTGCCAGCATCCTCCTGTCGGGACTTTCCTACAATGAGCAGTTCTTC
TRBJ1-3	NA	TRBV7-2	NA	CASSLRQVLIDSGNTIYF	TGTGCCAGCAGCTTAAGGCAGGTTCTAATTGACTCTGGAAACACCATATATTTT
TRBJ2-7	TRBD2	TRBV11-2	few	CASSFTASGGLGYEQYF	TGTGCCAGCAGCTTCACGGCTAGCGGGGGCCTCGGTTACGAGCAGTACTTC